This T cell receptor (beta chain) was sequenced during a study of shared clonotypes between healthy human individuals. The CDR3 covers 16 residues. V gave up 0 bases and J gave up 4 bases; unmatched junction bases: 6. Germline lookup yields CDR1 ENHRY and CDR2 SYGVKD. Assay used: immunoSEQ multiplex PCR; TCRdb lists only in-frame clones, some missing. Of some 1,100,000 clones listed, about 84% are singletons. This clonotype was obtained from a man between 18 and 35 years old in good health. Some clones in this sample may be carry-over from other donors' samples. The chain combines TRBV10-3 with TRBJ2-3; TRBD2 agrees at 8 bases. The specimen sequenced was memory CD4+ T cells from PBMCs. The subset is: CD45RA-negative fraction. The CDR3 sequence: CAISESTAGVADTQYF. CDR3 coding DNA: TGTGCCATCAGTGAGTCAACAGCGGGAGTCGCAGATACGCAGTATTTT.